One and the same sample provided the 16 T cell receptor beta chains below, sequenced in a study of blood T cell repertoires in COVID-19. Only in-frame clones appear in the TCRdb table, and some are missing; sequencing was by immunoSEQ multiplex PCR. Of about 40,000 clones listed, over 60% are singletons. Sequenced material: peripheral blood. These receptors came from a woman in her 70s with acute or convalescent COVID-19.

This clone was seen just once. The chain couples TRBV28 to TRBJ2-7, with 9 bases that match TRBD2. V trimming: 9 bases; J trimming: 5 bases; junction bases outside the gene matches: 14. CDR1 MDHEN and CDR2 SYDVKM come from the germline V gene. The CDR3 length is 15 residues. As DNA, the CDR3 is TGTGCCAGTTGGGCGGGAGGGCCTACTTTCGACGAGCAGTACTTC. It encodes CASWAGGPTFDEQYF.

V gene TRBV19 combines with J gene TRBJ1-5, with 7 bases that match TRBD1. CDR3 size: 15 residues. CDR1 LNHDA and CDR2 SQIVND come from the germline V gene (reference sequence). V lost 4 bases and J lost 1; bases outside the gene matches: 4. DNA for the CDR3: TGTGCCAGTAGTAAACCGGGACAGAGCAATCAGCCCCAGCATTTT. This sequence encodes CASSKPGQSNQPQHF. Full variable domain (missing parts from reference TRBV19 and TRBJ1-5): DGGITQSPKYLFRKEGQNVTLSCEQNLNHDAMYWYRQDPGQGLRLIYYSQIVNDFQKGDIAEGYSVSREKKESFPLTVTSAQKNPTAFYLCASSKPGQSNQPQHFGDGTRLSIL.

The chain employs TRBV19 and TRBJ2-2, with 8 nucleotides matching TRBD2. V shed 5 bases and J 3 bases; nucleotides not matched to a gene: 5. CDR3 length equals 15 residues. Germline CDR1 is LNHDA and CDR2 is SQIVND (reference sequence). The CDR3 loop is CASSVGGAYTGELFF. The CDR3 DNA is TGTGCCAGTAGTGTCGGGGGGGCGTACACCGGGGAGCTGTTTTTT. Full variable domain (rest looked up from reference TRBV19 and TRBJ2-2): DGGITQSPKYLFRKEGQNVTLSCEQNLNHDAMYWYRQDPGQGLRLIYYSQIVNDFQKGDIAEGYSVSREKKESFPLTVTSAQKNPTAFYLCASSVGGAYTGELFFGEGSRLTVL.

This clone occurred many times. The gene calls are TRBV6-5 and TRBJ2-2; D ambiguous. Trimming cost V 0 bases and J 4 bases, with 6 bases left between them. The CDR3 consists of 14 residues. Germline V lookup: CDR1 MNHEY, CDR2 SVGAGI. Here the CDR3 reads CASSYSMSTGELFF. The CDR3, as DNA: TGTGCCAGCAGTTACTCGATGAGCACCGGGGAGCTGTTTTTT.

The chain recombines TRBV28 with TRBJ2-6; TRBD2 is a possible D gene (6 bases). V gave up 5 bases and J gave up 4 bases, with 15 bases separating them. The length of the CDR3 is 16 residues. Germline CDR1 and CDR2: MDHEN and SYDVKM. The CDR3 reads CASSTHVGGGANVLTF. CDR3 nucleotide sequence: TGTGCCAGCAGTACCCACGTGGGGGGAGGGGCCAACGTCCTGACTTTC.

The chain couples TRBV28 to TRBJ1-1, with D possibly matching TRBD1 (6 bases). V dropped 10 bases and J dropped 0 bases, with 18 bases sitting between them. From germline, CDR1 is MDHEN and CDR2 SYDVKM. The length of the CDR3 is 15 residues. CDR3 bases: TGTGCCATCACAAGTTACAGGGTTGTGAACACTGAAGCTTTCTTT. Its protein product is CAITSYRVVNTEAFF. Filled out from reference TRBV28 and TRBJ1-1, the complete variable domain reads DVKVTQSSRYLVKRTGEKVFLECVQDMDHENMFWYRQDPGLGLRLIYFSYDVKMKEKGDIPEGYSVSREKKERFSLILESASTNQTSMYLCAITSYRVVNTEAFFGQGTRLTVV.

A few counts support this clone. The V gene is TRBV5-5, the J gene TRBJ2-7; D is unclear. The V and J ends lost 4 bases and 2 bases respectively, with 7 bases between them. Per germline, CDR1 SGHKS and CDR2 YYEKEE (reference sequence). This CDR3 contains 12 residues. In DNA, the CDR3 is TGTGCCAGCAGCCTTGACACCTACGAGCAGTACTTC. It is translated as CASSLDTYEQYF.

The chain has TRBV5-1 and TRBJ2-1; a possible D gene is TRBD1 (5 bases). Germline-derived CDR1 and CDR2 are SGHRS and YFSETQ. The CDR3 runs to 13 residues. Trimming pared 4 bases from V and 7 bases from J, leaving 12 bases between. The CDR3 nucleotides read TGCGCCAGCAGCCTGGGGCCCCTTAATGAGCAGTTCTTC. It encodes CASSLGPLNEQFF.

The CDR3 bases are TGTGCCAGCAGCATAAGACAGGGGGCTGGTCAGCCCCAGCATTTT. Translating gives CASSIRQGAGQPQHF. The chain combines TRBV7-2 with TRBJ1-5; TRBD1 matches at 10 bases. The CDR3 sequence is 15 residues long. V was clipped by 5 bases and J by 6 bases; unmatched bases: 7. Germline CDR1 SGHTA, CDR2 FQGNSA.

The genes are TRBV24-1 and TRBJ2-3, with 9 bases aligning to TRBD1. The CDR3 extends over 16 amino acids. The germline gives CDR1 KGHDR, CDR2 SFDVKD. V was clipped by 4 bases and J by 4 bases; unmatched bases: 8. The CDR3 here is CATSDPGTGFADTQYF. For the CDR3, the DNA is TGTGCCACCAGTGACCCCGGGACAGGGTTCGCAGATACGCAGTATTTT.

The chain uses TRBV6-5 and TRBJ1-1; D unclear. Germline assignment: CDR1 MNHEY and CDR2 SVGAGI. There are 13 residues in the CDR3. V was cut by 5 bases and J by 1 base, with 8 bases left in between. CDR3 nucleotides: TGTGCCAGCAGTAGGACTCAGAACACTGAAGCTTTCTTT. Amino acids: CASSRTQNTEAFF.

CDR3 residues: CASSRDVGAFSGNTIYF. CDR3 bases: TGTGCCAGCAGCCGCGACGTTGGAGCCTTCTCTGGAAACACCATATATTTT. The chain combines TRBV7-2 with TRBJ1-3; no firm D call. Germline CDR1 reads SGHTA; CDR2 reads FQGNSA. Trimming took 5 bases from V and 0 from J, leaving 17 bases between them. The CDR3 is 17 amino acids.

The CDR3 region is CASSTLRTGKAYAFF. Written as DNA, the CDR3 is TGTGCCAGTAGTACCCTTAGGACAGGAAAGGCGTATGCTTTCTTT. This chain joins TRBV19 and TRBJ1-1; TRBD1 agrees at 7 bases. The CDR3 is 15 residues long. Looked up from germline, CDR1 is LNHDA and CDR2 is SQIVND (reference sequence). The V segment lost 4 bases and the J segment 11 bases; nucleotides outside the gene matches: 16.

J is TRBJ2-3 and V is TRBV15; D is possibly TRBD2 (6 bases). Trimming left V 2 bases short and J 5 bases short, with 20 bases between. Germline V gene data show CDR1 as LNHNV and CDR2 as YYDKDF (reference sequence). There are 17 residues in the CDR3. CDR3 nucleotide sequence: TGTGCCACCAGCAGATCCTTTCGGGAGCCCCGAGGAGATACGCAGTATTTT. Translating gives CATSRSFREPRGDTQYF.

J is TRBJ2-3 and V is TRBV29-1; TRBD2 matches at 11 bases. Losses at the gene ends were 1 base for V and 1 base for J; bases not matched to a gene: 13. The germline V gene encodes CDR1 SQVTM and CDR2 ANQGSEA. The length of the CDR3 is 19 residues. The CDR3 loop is CSVEAPRRTSGHRTDTQYF. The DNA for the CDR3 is TGCAGCGTTGAAGCCCCAAGGAGGACTAGCGGGCACCGCACAGATACGCAGTATTTT.

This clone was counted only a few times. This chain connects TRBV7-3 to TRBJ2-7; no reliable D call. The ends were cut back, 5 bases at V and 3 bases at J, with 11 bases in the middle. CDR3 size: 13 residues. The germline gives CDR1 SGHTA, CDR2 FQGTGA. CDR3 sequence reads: CASSPFVGYEQYF. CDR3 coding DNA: TGTGCCAGCAGCCCCTTTGTCGGCTACGAGCAGTACTTC.